This entry concerns a single T cell receptor beta chain. Peripheral blood samples of approximately 10 milliliters were drawn from each donor. The amount of total RNA extracted per sample was at least 6 micrograms. The data derive from a study of blood T cells in healthy people across ages. Study background: About one barcoded beta molecule per two T cells came from capture by template switching.

The V and J ends lost 7 bases and 9 bases respectively, with 13 bases between them. The CDR3 covers 12 residues. A sample-barcoded 5' primer and a J-beta primer mix were used in a second PCR of roughly 7 to 11 cycles. At least 2.5 million CDR3-containing paired-end reads were obtained per sample. TCRdb re-analysed the 5' RACE reads in MiXCR, keeping a single row per CDR3 protein. The sample holds fewer than 750,000 distinct CDR3 sequences, roughly half seen once. The source material was blood. This receptor was taken from a woman aged 80 or older in good health. The chain is built from TRBV12-3 or TRBV12-4 and TRBJ2-1; D is possibly TRBD2 (6 bases). In nucleotides, the CDR3 is TGTGCCAGCACCCCCGGGGGAATTGAGCAGTTCTTC. This encodes CASTPGGIEQFF.